The present TCR beta chain was sequenced within a study of a mutant IDH1 vaccine in newly diagnosed glioma. Study-level background: Previous care, which was radiotherapy, temozolomide, or both, most often involved both. Study results and caveats: Pseudoprogression apparently tracked independently of changes in top peripheral T cell clonotypes.

The time point: week 47, end of study. Topical imiquimod accompanied each vaccine dose, which consisted of 300 ug of mutant IDH1 20-mer peptide. On this clone itself: The antigen is not known.

The V end was cut by 5 bases, the J end by 5 bases, with 12 bases between. This CDR3 has 12 residues. Germline V gives CDR1 SQVTM, CDR2 ANQGSEA. TCRdb's table, derived via immunoSEQ multiplex PCR, lists solely in-frame clones and lacks some. The sample comprises about 50,000 clones, roughly 72% of which are singletons, and just under 5% rests with the top ten. This TCR came from a woman in her thirties or forties with glioma. Some clones in this sample may be carry-over from other donors' samples. The source material was PBMCs, sampled from a glioma patient whose treatment included an IDH1 peptide vaccine. The J gene is TRBJ1-2, the V gene TRBV29-1, with D unresolved. DNA of the CDR3: TGCAGCGTTCATGCTGGGAGATATGGCTACACCTTC. Translated: CSVHAGRYGYTF.